This entry lists 5 T cell receptor beta chains sequenced from one sample in a study of T cells in localized non-small cell lung cancer. TCRdb's table, derived via immunoSEQ multiplex PCR, lists solely in-frame clones and lacks some. Of about 2,900 clones listed, 33% are singletons. This material consisted of normal lung tissue next to the tumor, taken before any cancer treatment. These receptors originate from a male donor older than 55 with stage I squamous cell lung carcinoma.

The table lists this clone with a few counts. CDR3 protein: CASSFNSGQDNEQFF. The CDR3, as DNA: TGTGCCAGCAGCTTCAATTCAGGACAGGACAATGAGCAGTTCTTC. V gene TRBV11-3 combines with J gene TRBJ2-1; 7 bases match TRBD1. This CDR3 has 15 residues. With 3 bases clipped from V and 5 bases from J, the junction kept 7 bases outside the gene matches. Germline V gives CDR1 SGHNT, CDR2 YENEEA.

This clone was counted a few times. The rearrangement joins TRBV19 to TRBJ2-2, with D tentatively TRBD2 (5 bases). With 4 bases removed from V and 3 bases from J, the gap between germline ends came to 9 bases. The CDR3 is 14 residues long. CDR1 LNHDA and CDR2 SQIVND come from the germline V gene (reference sequence). CDR3: CASSSWGDTGELFF. CDR3 sequence (DNA): TGTGCCAGTAGTAGTTGGGGAGACACCGGGGAGCTGTTTTTT.

J is TRBJ2-1 and V is TRBV28; the D call may be TRBD1 or TRBD2 (6 bases each). Between the trimmed V and J ends, which lost 10 bases and 5 bases, there was a span of 24 bases. The CDR3 extends over 16 amino acids. Germline V gene lookup returns CDR1 MDHEN and CDR2 SYDVKM. CDR3 DNA: TGTGCCACCCTTCTTAGGTACGGGGGCCCCCACAATGAGCAGTTCTTC. This codes for CATLLRYGGPHNEQFF.

This clone was found a few times. The J gene is TRBJ1-1, the V gene TRBV11-3; D not certain. V was pared by 4 bases and J by 0 bases, with 9 bases between. This CDR3 is built from 14 residues. The germline gives CDR1 SGHNT, CDR2 YENEEA. The CDR3 here is CASSSGDMNTEAFF. CDR3 coding DNA: TGTGCCAGCAGCTCGGGAGACATGAACACTGAAGCTTTCTTT. Together with reference TRBV11-3 and TRBJ1-1, the CDR3 gives the full variable domain: EAGVVQSPRYKIIEKKQPVAFWCNPISGHNTLYWYLQNLGQGPELLIRYENEEAVDDSQLPKDRFSAERLKGVDSTLKIQPAELGDSAVYLCASSSGDMNTEAFFGQGTRLTVV.

This chain connects TRBV9 to TRBJ2-3; 7 bases map to TRBD1. The CDR3 covers 17 residues. From germline, CDR1 is SGDLS and CDR2 YYNGEE. V shed 0 bases and J 0 bases; nucleotides not matched to a gene: 7. The DNA of the CDR3 is TGTGCCAGCAGCGTAGACCCGGGACAGACTAGCACAGATACGCAGTATTTT. It is translated as CASSVDPGQTSTDTQYF.